This passage covers 9 T cell receptor beta chains from one sample sequenced in a study of CD8+ T cells in alopecia areata. Treatment specified: oral pan-JAK inhibitor, 5-10 mg twice daily. RNA, once extracted, was reverse transcribed into cDNA for use as the sequencing template. Some clones are missing from TCRdb's copy, which holds only in-frame ones; the method was immunoSEQ multiplex PCR. In the table there are approximately 180,000 clones, around three fifths of which are singletons. The sample was CD4+ T cells sorted from blood, taken between weeks 47 and 50, from a patient treated with tofacitinib. These receptors all stem from a human donor with alopecia areata.

The chain combines TRBV7-9 with TRBJ2-7; no reliable D call. Germline values: CDR1 SEHNR, CDR2 FQNEAQ (reference sequence). With 8 bases removed from V and 3 bases from J, the gap between germline ends came to 11 bases. The CDR3 is made up of 12 amino acids. The CDR3 spells CASGARYYEQYF. CDR3 DNA: TGTGCCAGCGGCGCCCGCTACTACGAGCAGTACTTC.

The chain links TRBV6-1 to TRBJ1-6; 12 bases fit TRBD1. The V gene end was trimmed by 0 bases and the J gene end by 10 bases; junction bases not matched to a gene: 7. The CDR3 has 17 amino acids. CDR1 MNHNS and CDR2 SASEGT come from the germline V gene. The chain's CDR3 is CASSEARGDRGQSPLHF. The DNA of the CDR3 is TGTGCCAGCAGTGAAGCACGGGGGGACAGGGGGCAATCACCCCTCCACTTT.

This clone was observed once. The V and J genes are TRBV29-1 and TRBJ1-5, with no clear D. Trimming left V 7 bases short and J 0 bases short, with 10 bases between. In germline, CDR1 is SQVTM, CDR2 ANQGSEA. This CDR3 is built from 13 residues. In nucleotides, the CDR3 is TGCAGCGCTGGGGTCGATAGCAATCAGCCCCAGCATTTT. Amino acid sequence: CSAGVDSNQPQHF.

The rearrangement uses TRBV2 and TRBJ1-2, with D uncertain. The V gene's germline CDR1 is SNHLY and CDR2 FYNNEI. Trimming stripped 2 bases from V and 2 bases from J, with 9 bases between. The length of the CDR3 is 14 residues. CDR3: CASSEIGQNYGYTF. CDR3 sequence (DNA): TGTGCCAGCAGTGAAATTGGCCAAAACTATGGCTACACCTTC. The whole variable domain, filled in from reference TRBV2 and TRBJ1-2, reads EPEVTQTPSHQVTQMGQEVILRCVPISNHLYFYWYRQILGQKVEFLVSFYNNEISEKSEIFDDQFSVERPDGSNFTLKIRSTKLEDSAMYFCASSEIGQNYGYTFGSGTRLTVV.

The chain uses TRBV11-2 and TRBJ2-1; TRBD1 is a possible D gene (6 bases). CDR1 is SGHAT and CDR2 is FQNNGV in the germline V gene. V was pared by 5 bases and J by 7 bases, with 12 bases between. This CDR3 has 13 amino acids. As DNA, the CDR3 is TGTGCCAGCAGCCCGCAGAGGGGGAATGAGCAGTTCTTC. Translation gives CASSPQRGNEQFF.

The chain recombines TRBV9 with TRBJ2-3; the D gene is possibly TRBD2 (6 bases). Trimming left V 1 base short and J 4 bases short, with 13 bases between. Germline V gene lookup returns CDR1 SGDLS and CDR2 YYNGEE. CDR3 size: 15 residues. For the CDR3, the DNA is TGTGCCAGCAGCGTACAGGTTAGCGGCGCAGATACGCAGTATTTT. Protein product: CASSVQVSGADTQYF.

V gene TRBV14 combines with J gene TRBJ1-1, with D uncertain. From germline, CDR1 is SGHDN and CDR2 FVKESK. V was cut by 2 bases and J by 7 bases, with 14 bases left in between. The CDR3 totals 14 residues. CDR3 protein: CASSQQALAGEAFF. DNA for the CDR3: TGTGCCAGCAGCCAACAGGCACTGGCAGGTGAAGCTTTCTTT.

The V call is TRBV5-1, the J call TRBJ1-2; 7 positions agree with TRBD1. CDR1 is SGHRS, CDR2 YFSETQ, per germline. The CDR3 has 12 amino acids. J lost 8 bases, V lost 4 bases, and 5 bases had no gene match. CDR3 sequence (DNA): TGCGCCAGCAGCCCTGACAGGGAAGGCTACACCTTC. Protein product: CASSPDREGYTF.

The chain carries TRBV7-2 and TRBJ2-5; D is possibly TRBD1 (6 bases). V was cut by 2 bases and J by 10 bases, with 17 bases left in between. Germline CDR1 is SGHTA and CDR2 is FQGNSA. This CDR3 has 14 residues. DNA for the CDR3: TGTGCCAGCAGCTTATCAGGGACAACGAGGGACCAGTACTTC. Translated: CASSLSGTTRDQYF. Together with reference TRBV7-2 and TRBJ2-5, the CDR3 gives the full variable domain: GAGVSQSPSNKVTEKGKDVELRCDPISGHTALYWYRQSLGQGLEFLIYFQGNSAPDKSGLPSDRFSAERTGGSVSTLTIQRTQQEDSAVYLCASSLSGTTRDQYFGPGTRLLVL.